This T cell receptor beta chain was sequenced for a study of cytomegalovirus exposure and HLA in healthy donors. Primers included in the PCR were 60 Vbeta and 13 Jbeta primers. Sequencing used immunoSEQ multiplex PCR; TCRdb keeps in-frame clones, though not all of them. This sample has 150,000 to 200,000 clones, with around 81% found just once. V was clipped by 7 bases and J by 4 bases, with 25 bases between them. Per germline, CDR1 LNHDA and CDR2 SQIVND (reference sequence). This CDR3 spans 18 amino acids. Specimen: PBMCs. The sequence came from a man younger than 35 in good health and CMV-seronegative. This sequence joins TRBV19 and TRBJ2-2, with a weak D call TRBD2 (6 bases). The CDR3 sequence is CASTISGSPRRGTGELFF. CDR3 in DNA: TGTGCCAGTACTATCTCGGGCTCCCCGCGGAGGGGCACCGGGGAGCTGTTTTTT. The full variable domain, completed using reference TRBV19 and TRBJ2-2, is DGGITQSPKYLFRKEGQNVTLSCEQNLNHDAMYWYRQDPGQGLRLIYYSQIVNDFQKGDIAEGYSVSREKKESFPLTVTSAQKNPTAFYLCASTISGSPRRGTGELFFGEGSRLTVL.